The 21 T cell receptor beta chains reported below all come from one sample, sequenced in a study of OX40 agonist ivuxolimab in advanced cancers. Generated by immunoSEQ multiplex PCR, the TCRdb table keeps only in-frame clones and is missing some. Found here are fewer than 35,000 clones, roughly nine tenths of them singletons; the top ten hold 36%. Sequencing was performed on CD4+ or CD8+ T cells sorted from blood, taken in a trial of the OX40 agonist ivuxolimab. Source of these receptors: an adult with an advanced solid tumor such as melanoma, head and neck, liver or kidney cancer.

The chain has TRBV21-1 and TRBJ1-4; TRBD1, the table's D call, was not compared with the DNA. TRBV21-1 is assigned pseudogene status. This CDR3 spans 15 amino acids. The CDR3 loop reads CASSKGAGPCEKLFF. The CDR3 DNA is TGTGCCAGCAGCAAAGGAGCAGGGCCCTGTGAAAAACTGTTTTTT.

To note about this clone: One end of the junction is discordant with germline, which a read error may explain. The V gene is TRBV7-2, the J gene TRBJ1-1; 9 bases fit TRBD1. The CDR3 sequence is 11 residues long. Germline loops: CDR1 SGHTA, CDR2 FQGNSA. The CDR3 region has the DNA TGTGCCAGCAGCTTAGAGGGGGGACAGGGCTTT. This sequence encodes CASSLEGGQGF.

This clone was found many times. The chain is built from TRBV10-3 and TRBJ1-1; D is possibly TRBD1 (5 bases). CDR1 is ENHRY, CDR2 SYGVKD, per germline. The CDR3 is made up of 15 amino acids. The ends were cut back, 3 bases at V and 0 bases at J, with 11 bases in the middle. CDR3 DNA sequence: TGTGCCATCAGTGATGGGGGAGGACTGAACACTGAAGCTTTCTTT. Amino acid sequence: CAISDGGGLNTEAFF.

The rearrangement links TRBV11-2 to TRBJ1-2, with 8 bases identical to TRBD1. CDR1 is SGHAT and CDR2 is FQNNGV in the germline V gene. The CDR3 is 15 amino acids. V shed 6 bases, J shed 3 bases, and the junction held 9 bases outside the gene matches. For the CDR3, the DNA is TGTGCCAGCAGTTGGGGCGGGACAGGCCACTATGGCTACACCTTC. The encoded protein is CASSWGGTGHYGYTF. The full variable domain, in which reference TRBV11-2 and TRBJ1-2 provide the parts outside the CDR3, is EAGVAQSPRYKIIEKRQSVAFWCNPISGHATLYWYQQILGQGPKLLIQFQNNGVVDDSQLPKDRFSAERLKGVDSTLKIQPAKLEDSAVYLCASSWGGTGHYGYTFGSGTRLTVV.

Concerning this clone itself: The identical CDR3 is also encoded by other nucleotide sequences in the sample. V usage is TRBV13 and J usage is TRBJ1-4, with 8 bases fitting TRBD1. The ends lost 2 bases at V and 5 bases at J; junction bases unmatched: 1. CDR3 length: 14 amino acids. Germline V lookup: CDR1 PRHDT, CDR2 FYEKMQ (reference sequence). The CDR3 sequence: CASSLRQGNEKLFF. The CDR3 DNA reads TGTGCCAGCAGCTTAAGACAGGGGAATGAAAAACTGTTTTTT.

This clone was counted once. The chain links TRBV6-5 to TRBJ1-4; 8 nucleotides line up with TRBD1. The CDR3 is made up of 15 amino acids. Germline V CDR1 and CDR2: MNHEY, SVGAGI. V shed 5 bases, J shed 5 bases, and the junction held 7 bases outside the gene matches. The CDR3 DNA sequence: TGTGCCAGCAGTGGGGGGACAGGATCCAATGAAAAACTGTTTTTT. Its translation: CASSGGTGSNEKLFF.

This clone was detected once. J is TRBJ1-2 and V is TRBV6-5, with no clear D. This CDR3 comprises 14 residues. Germline V gives CDR1 MNHEY, CDR2 SVGAGI. Trimming removed 7 bases from V and 8 bases from J, with 20 bases in between. CDR3 in amino acids: CASTPRPMATGYTF. For the CDR3, the DNA is TGTGCCAGCACCCCCAGGCCTATGGCGACGGGCTACACCTTC.

The genes are TRBV29-1 and TRBJ2-5, with a weak D call TRBD2 (6 bases). Per the germline V gene, CDR1 is SQVTM and CDR2 is ANQGSEA. With 4 bases removed from V and 0 bases from J, the gap between germline ends came to 12 bases. The length of the CDR3 is 14 residues. The CDR3 nucleotides read TGCAGCGTTGTTTTGTGGGACTACCAAGAGACCCAGTACTTC. It translates to CSVVLWDYQETQYF.

The V and J genes are TRBV28 and TRBJ2-1; 10 bases match TRBD2. CDR1 is MDHEN, CDR2 SYDVKM, per germline. Trimming cost V 5 bases and J 8 bases; bases outside gene matches: 9. The CDR3 is made up of 15 amino acids. CDR3 sequence: CASSPLAGDGYEQFF. Written as DNA, the CDR3 is TGTGCCAGCAGTCCGCTAGCGGGAGATGGTTATGAGCAGTTCTTC.

The chain has TRBV6-1 and TRBJ1-2; D is ambiguous. V lost 2 bases to trimming and J lost 5 bases, with 3 bases between them. The CDR3 length is 11 residues. The germline CDR1 and CDR2 sequences are MNHNS and SASEGT. The CDR3 loop is CASSETYGYTF. The CDR3 bases are TGTGCCAGCAGTGAAACTTATGGCTACACCTTC.

The chain employs TRBV7-9 and TRBJ1-1; D gene ambiguous. This CDR3 is built from 15 residues. V dropped 4 bases and J dropped 3 bases, with 15 bases sitting between them. Per the germline V gene, CDR1 is SEHNR and CDR2 is FQNEAQ (reference sequence). The CDR3 region is CASSSPVGGDTEAFF. As DNA, the CDR3 is TGTGCCAGCAGCTCTCCGGTGGGTGGGGACACTGAAGCTTTCTTT.

The chain joins TRBV28 to TRBJ1-5, with D hard to call. The germline V and J ends were trimmed by 6 bases and 0 bases, with 9 bases remaining between them. CDR1 is MDHEN and CDR2 is SYDVKM in the germline V gene. This CDR3 comprises 14 residues. Written as DNA, the CDR3 is TGTGCCAGCAGCCGGTGGGATAGCAATCAGCCCCAGCATTTT. It codes for CASSRWDSNQPQHF.

This sequence joins TRBV2 and TRBJ1-3, with a possible D match to TRBD1 (5 bases). The V end was cut by 4 bases, the J end by 0 bases, with 10 bases between. There are 15 residues in the CDR3. Germline CDR1 SNHLY, CDR2 FYNNEI. The CDR3 loop reads CASSVGRDSGNTIYF. DNA of the CDR3: TGTGCCAGCAGTGTAGGCAGGGACTCTGGAAACACCATATATTTT.

The genes are TRBV9 and TRBJ2-7; D is unclear. V was trimmed by 0 bases and J by 5 bases, leaving 15 bases between them. The CDR3 totals 15 residues. Germline V gene sequence: CDR1 SGDLS, CDR2 YYNGEE. The CDR3 loop reads CASSVDGSSVDEQYF. The CDR3 nucleotides read TGTGCCAGCAGCGTAGACGGCAGCTCCGTGGACGAGCAGTACTTC.

The chain couples TRBV4-1 to TRBJ2-3; 10 bases are shared with TRBD1. Trimming cost V 4 bases and J 3 bases; bases outside gene matches: 10. CDR1 and CDR2 from the germline V gene are MGHRA and YSYEKL. The CDR3 sequence is 17 residues long. In nucleotides, the CDR3 is TGCGCCAGCAGCCTCTCCCCGGACAGGGGGGGGACAGATACGCAGTATTTT. Translated, it gives CASSLSPDRGGTDTQYF.

The chain employs TRBV7-9 and TRBJ2-2; D tentatively reads TRBD1 or TRBD2 (5 bases each). Trimming shortened V by 5 bases and J by 6 bases, and 13 bases separated the two germline ends. This CDR3 spans 14 amino acids. Per the germline V gene, CDR1 is SEHNR and CDR2 is FQNEAQ (reference sequence). CDR3 nucleotide sequence: TGTGCCAGCAGCACCTCCCGGGACCCCGGGGAGCTGTTTTTT. Residues: CASSTSRDPGELFF.

The rearrangement uses TRBV6-6 and TRBJ1-3; D gene ambiguous. Trimming took off 4 bases at V and 1 base at J, with 11 bases between the two ends. Germline V lookup: CDR1 MNHNY, CDR2 SVGAGI (reference sequence). The CDR3 contains 15 residues. CDR3 in amino acids: CASSLEGLSGNTIYF. The CDR3 DNA sequence: TGTGCCAGCAGTTTAGAAGGGTTATCTGGAAACACCATATATTTT.

J is TRBJ1-5 and V is TRBV7-9, with D tentatively TRBD1 (5 bases). The germline V gene has CDR1 SEHNR and CDR2 FQNEAQ (reference sequence). CDR3 size: 14 residues. V was shortened by 0 bases and J by 7 bases, with 10 bases between the two germline ends. CDR3 residues: CASSLAGAGQPQHF. The CDR3 nucleotides are TGTGCCAGCAGCTTAGCAGGGGCGGGACAGCCCCAGCATTTT.

The chain joins TRBV6-1 to TRBJ1-5; unclear D gene. Deletions cut 6 bases from V and 4 bases from J, with 10 bases between. This CDR3 region has 13 residues. Germline V lookup: CDR1 MNHNS, CDR2 SASEGT. As DNA, the CDR3 is TGTGCCAGCAGGGATACGGAAAATCAGCCCCAGCATTTT. The encoded protein is CASRDTENQPQHF.

This clone was found once. Here the CDR3 reads CSVLGQGALEVYEQYF. The CDR3, as DNA: TGCAGCGTTCTGGGCCAGGGGGCTTTAGAGGTCTACGAGCAGTACTTC. V and J are TRBV29-1 and TRBJ2-7; 8 nucleotides align to TRBD1. Germline V lookup: CDR1 SQVTM, CDR2 ANQGSEA. V was pared by 5 bases and J by 3 bases, with 15 bases of the junction left unmatched. CDR3 length: 16 amino acids.

The chain combines TRBV7-8 with TRBJ2-5; 7 positions agree with TRBD2. The J segment lost 5 bases and the V segment lost 1 base, leaving 10 bases of the junction unmatched. The CDR3 sequence is 16 residues long. CDR1 SGHVS and CDR2 FQNEAQ come from the germline V gene. The CDR3 sequence is CASSLGFGLGRETQYF. In DNA, the CDR3 is TGTGCCAGCAGCTTAGGGTTTGGACTAGGGAGGGAGACCCAGTACTTC.